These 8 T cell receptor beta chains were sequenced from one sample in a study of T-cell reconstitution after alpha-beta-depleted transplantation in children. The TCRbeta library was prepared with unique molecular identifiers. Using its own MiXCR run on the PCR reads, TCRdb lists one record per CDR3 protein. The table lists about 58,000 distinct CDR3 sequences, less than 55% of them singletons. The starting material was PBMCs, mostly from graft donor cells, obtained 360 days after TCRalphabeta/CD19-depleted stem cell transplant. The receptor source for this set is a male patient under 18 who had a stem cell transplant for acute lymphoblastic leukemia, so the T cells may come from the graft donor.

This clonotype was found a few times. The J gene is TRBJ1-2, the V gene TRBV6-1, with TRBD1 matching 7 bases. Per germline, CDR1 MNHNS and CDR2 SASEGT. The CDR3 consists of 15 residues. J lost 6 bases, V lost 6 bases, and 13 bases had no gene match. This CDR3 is CASRAEGARLHGYTF. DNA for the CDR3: TGTGCCAGCAGAGCCGAGGGGGCCCGACTCCATGGCTACACCTTC.

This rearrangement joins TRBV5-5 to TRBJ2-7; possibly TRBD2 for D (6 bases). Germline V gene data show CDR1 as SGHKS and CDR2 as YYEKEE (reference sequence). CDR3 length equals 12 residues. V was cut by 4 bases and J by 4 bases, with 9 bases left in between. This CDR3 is CASSGGLYEQYF. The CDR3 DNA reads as TGTGCCAGCAGCGGGGGACTTTACGAGCAGTACTTC.

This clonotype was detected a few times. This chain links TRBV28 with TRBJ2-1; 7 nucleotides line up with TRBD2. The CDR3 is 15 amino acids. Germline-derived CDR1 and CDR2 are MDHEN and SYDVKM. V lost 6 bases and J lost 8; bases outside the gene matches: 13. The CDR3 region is CASRASGGRGHEQFF. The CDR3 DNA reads TGTGCCAGCAGGGCTAGTGGCGGGAGAGGCCATGAGCAGTTCTTC.

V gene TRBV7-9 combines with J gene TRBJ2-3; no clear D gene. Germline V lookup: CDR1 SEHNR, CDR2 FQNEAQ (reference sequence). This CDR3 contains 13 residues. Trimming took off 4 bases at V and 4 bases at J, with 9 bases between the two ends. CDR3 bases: TGTGCCAGCAGCTCGGGCCAGGCAGATACGCAGTATTTT. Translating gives CASSSGQADTQYF.

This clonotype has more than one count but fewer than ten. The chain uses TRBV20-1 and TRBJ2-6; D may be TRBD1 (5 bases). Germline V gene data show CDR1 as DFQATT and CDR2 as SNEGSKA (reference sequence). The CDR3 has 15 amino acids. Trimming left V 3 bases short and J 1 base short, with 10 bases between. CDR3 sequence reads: CSASSQGSGANVLTF. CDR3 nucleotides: TGCAGTGCTAGTTCCCAGGGTTCTGGGGCCAACGTCCTGACTTTC.

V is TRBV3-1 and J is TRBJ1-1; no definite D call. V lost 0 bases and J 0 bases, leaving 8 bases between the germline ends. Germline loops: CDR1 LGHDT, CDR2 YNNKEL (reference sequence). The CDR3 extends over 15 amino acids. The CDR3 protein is CASSQDRQLNTEAFF. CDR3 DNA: TGTGCCAGCAGCCAAGATCGGCAGTTGAACACTGAAGCTTTCTTT. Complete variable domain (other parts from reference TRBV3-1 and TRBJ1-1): DTAVSQTPKYLVTQMGNDKSIKCEQNLGHDTMYWYKQDSKKFLKIMFSYNNKELIINETVPNRFSPKSPDKAHLNLHINSLELGDSAVYFCASSQDRQLNTEAFFGQGTRLTVV.

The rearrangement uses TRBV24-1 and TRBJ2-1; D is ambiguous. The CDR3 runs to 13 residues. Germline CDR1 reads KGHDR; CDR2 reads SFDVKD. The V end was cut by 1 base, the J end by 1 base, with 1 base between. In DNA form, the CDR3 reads TGTGCCACCAGTGATTTTTCCTACAATGAGCAGTTCTTC. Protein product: CATSDFSYNEQFF.

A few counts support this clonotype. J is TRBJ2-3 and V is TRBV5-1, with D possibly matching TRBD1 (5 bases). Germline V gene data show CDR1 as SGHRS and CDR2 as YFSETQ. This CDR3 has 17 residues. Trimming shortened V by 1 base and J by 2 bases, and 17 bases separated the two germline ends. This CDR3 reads CASSLWASDSLTDTQYF. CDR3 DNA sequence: TGCGCCAGCAGCTTGTGGGCTTCTGACAGCCTCACAGATACGCAGTATTTT. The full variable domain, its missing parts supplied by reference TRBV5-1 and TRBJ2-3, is KAGVTQTPRYLIKTRGQQVTLSCSPISGHRSVSWYQQTPGQGLQFLFEYFSETQRNKGNFPGRFSGRQFSNSRSEMNVSTLELGDSALYLCASSLWASDSLTDTQYFGPGTRLTVL.